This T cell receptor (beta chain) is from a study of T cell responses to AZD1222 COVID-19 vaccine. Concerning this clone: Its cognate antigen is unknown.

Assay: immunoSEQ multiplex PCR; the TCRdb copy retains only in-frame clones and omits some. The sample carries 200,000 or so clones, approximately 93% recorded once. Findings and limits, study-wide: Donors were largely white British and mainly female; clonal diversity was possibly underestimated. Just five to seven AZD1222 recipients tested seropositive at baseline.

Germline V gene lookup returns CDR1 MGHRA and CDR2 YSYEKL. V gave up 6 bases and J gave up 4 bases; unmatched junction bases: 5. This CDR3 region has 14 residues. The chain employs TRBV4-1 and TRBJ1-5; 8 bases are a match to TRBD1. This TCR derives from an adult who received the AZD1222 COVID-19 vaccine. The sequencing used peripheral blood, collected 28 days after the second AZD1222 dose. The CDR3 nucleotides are TGCGCCAGCAGGGATGGACAGGGTAATCAGCCCCAGCATTTT. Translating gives CASRDGQGNQPQHF.